Reported below is one T cell receptor beta chain. This sample is drawn from a study of PD-L1 blockade in urothelial cancer. About the research overall: When patients started atezolizumab at some point between 2013 and 2015, it was given at 1,200 mg intravenously every 3 weeks. Blood samples had a median of 141,255 T cells.

Looked up from germline, CDR1 is SGHVS and CDR2 is FNYEAQ. CDR3 length: 12 residues. Trimming removed 1 base at V and 5 bases at J, with 3 bases between. The time point denotes: peripheral blood 6 weeks after treatment start. Patients were diagnosed with urothelial carcinoma, either locally advanced or metastatic. Measured with immunoSEQ multiplex PCR; TCRdb has only the in-frame clones, and not every one. The sample yields 65,000 to 85,000 clones, about 91% seen once. The V and J genes are TRBV7-6 and TRBJ2-1, with D uncertain. Sequenced here: PBMCs, sampled around atezolizumab (anti-PD-L1) treatment. The sequence was obtained from a woman aged 80 or over with urothelial cancer. CDR3 nucleotide sequence: TGTGCCAGCAGCTTAGGAGACAATGAGCAGTTCTTC. Translated, it gives CASSLGDNEQFF.